This note documents a single T cell receptor beta chain sequence. The antigen remains unidentified. The sample originates from a study of cytomegalovirus exposure and HLA in healthy donors. Overall study context: Sequencing of roughly 180 million T cells in an earlier analysis found around 100 million unique TCR beta sequences. Broader study findings: A link between a missense DCLRE1C variant and TCR beta V- and J-gene trimming emerged from a later analysis. Upon later analysis, HLA-associated TCR beta chains proved more clonally expanded than other, equally common chains. Sequencing likely caused a cluster of highly shared sequence variants.

Germline values: CDR1 SGHKS, CDR2 YYEKEE (reference sequence). CDR3 length: 14 residues. After removal of 0 bases from V and 6 bases from J, the junction contained 6 bases not matched to a gene. The PCR used 60 Vbeta and 13 Jbeta primers. Data came from immunoSEQ multiplex PCR; TCRdb stores just in-frame clones and leaves some out. The sample includes about 180,000 clones, approximately 84% of them seen just once. The chain combines TRBV5-5 with TRBJ2-7, with 7 nucleotides matching TRBD1. This receptor was taken from a boy between 2 and 10 years old in good health and CMV-seronegative. The sample was PBMCs. The CDR3 DNA sequence: TGTGCCAGCAGCTTGGATAGGGGGCATTGCGAGCAGTACTTC. As protein: CASSLDRGHCEQYF.